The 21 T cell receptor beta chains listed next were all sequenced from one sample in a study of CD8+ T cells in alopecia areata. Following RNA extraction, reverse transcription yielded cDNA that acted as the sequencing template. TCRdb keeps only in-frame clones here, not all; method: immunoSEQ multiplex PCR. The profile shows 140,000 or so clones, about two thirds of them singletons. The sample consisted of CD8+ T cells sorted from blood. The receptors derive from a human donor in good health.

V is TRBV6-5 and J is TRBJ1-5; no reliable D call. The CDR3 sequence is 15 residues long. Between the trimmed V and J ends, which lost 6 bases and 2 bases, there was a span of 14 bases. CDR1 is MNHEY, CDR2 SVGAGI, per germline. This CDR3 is CASRTAALGNQPQHF. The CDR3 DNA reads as TGTGCCAGCAGGACCGCGGCTTTGGGCAATCAGCCCCAGCATTTT.

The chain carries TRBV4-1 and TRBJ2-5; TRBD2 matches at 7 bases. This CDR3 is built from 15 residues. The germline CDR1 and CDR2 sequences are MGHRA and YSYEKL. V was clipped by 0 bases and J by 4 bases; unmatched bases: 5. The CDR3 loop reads CASSQEVREGETQYF. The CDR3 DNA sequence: TGCGCCAGCAGCCAAGAAGTAAGGGAGGGAGAGACCCAGTACTTC.

DNA of the CDR3: TGTGCCAGCAGCTCCGGGACAGGGGTCGTCGAGCAGTACTTC. It codes for CASSSGTGVVEQYF. The gene calls are TRBV11-2 and TRBJ2-7, with 10 bases fitting TRBD1. This CDR3 spans 14 amino acids. Germline V gene data show CDR1 as SGHAT and CDR2 as FQNNGV. Trimming cost V 4 bases and J 6 bases; bases outside gene matches: 6.

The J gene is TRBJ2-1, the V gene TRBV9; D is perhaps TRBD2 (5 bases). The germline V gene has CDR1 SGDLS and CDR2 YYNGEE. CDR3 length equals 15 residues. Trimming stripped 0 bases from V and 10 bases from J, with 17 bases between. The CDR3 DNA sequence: TGTGCCAGCAGCGTAGAGAGAGCGGCGGGCTTGGAGCAGTTCTTC. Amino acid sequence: CASSVERAAGLEQFF.

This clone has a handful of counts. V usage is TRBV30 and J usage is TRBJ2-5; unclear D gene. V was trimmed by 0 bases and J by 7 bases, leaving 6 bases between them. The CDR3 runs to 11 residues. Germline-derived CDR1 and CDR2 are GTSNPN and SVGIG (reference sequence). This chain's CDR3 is CAWSVKGTQYF. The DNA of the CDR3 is TGTGCCTGGAGTGTAAAAGGGACCCAGTACTTC.

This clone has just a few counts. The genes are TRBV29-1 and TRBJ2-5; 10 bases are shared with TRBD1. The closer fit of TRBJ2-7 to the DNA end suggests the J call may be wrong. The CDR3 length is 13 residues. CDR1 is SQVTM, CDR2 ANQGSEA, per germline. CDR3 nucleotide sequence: TGCAGCGCCGAGACAGGGGGCGAGTACGAGCAGTACTTC. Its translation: CSAETGGEYEQYF.

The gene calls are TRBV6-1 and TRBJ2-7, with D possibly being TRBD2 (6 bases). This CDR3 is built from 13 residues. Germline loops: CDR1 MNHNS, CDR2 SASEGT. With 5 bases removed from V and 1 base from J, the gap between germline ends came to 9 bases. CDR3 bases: TGTGCCAGCAGTCTAGCGTATTCCTACGAGCAGTACTTC. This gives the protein CASSLAYSYEQYF.

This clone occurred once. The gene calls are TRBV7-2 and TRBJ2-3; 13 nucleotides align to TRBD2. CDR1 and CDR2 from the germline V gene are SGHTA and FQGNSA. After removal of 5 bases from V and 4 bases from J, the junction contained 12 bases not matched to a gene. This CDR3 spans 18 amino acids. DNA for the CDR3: TGTGCCAGCAGCCTCAACCTAAGGACTAGCGGGAGTTCAGATACGCAGTATTTT. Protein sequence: CASSLNLRTSGSSDTQYF.

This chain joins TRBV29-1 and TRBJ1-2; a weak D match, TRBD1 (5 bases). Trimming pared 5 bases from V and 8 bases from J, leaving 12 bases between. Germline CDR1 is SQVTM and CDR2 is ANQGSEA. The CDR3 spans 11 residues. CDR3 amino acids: CSVRDRRGYTF. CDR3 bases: TGCAGCGTTCGGGACCGGCGGGGCTACACCTTC.

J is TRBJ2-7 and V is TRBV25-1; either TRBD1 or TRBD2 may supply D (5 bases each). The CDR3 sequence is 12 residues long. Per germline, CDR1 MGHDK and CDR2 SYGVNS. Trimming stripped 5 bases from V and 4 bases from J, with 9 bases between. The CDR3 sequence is CASSRGPYEQYF. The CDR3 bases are TGTGCCAGCAGTCGGGGACCTTACGAGCAGTACTTC.

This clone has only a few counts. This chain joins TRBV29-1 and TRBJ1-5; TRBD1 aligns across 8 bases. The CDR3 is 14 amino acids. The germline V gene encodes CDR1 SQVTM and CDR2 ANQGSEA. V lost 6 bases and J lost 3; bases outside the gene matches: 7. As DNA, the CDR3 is TGCAGCGTCTCAACGGGACAGGCCAATCAGCCCCAGCATTTT. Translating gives CSVSTGQANQPQHF.

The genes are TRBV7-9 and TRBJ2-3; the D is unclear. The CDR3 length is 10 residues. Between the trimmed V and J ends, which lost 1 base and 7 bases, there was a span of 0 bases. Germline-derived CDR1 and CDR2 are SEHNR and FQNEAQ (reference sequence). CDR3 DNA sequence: TGTGCCAGCAGCTTAGATACGCAGTATTTT. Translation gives CASSLDTQYF.

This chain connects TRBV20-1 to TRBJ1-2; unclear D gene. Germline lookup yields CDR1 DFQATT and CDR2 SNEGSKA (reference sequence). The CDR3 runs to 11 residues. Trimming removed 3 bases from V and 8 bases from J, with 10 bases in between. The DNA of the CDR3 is TGCAGTGCTAGGTTACTTGTGGGCTACACCTTC. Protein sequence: CSARLLVGYTF.

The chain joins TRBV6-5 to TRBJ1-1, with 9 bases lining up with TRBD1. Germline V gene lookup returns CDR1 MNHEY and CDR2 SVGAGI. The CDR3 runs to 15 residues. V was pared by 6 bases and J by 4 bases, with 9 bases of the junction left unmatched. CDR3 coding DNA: TGTGCCAGCAGCCGTCACAGGGGGCCTGTCACTGAAGCTTTCTTT. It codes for CASSRHRGPVTEAFF.

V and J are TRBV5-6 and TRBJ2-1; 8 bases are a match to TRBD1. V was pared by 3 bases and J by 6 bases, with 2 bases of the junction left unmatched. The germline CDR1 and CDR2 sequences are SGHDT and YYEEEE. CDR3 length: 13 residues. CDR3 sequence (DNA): TGTGCCAGCAGCTACGGACAGGGCAATGAGCAGTTCTTC. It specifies CASSYGQGNEQFF.

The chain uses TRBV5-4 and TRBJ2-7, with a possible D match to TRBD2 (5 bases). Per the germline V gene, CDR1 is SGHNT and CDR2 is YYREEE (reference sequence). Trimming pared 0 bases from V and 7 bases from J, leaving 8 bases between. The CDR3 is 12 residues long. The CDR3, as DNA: TGTGCCAGCAGCTTGGGCCGGAGGGAGCAGTACTTC. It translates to CASSLGRREQYF.

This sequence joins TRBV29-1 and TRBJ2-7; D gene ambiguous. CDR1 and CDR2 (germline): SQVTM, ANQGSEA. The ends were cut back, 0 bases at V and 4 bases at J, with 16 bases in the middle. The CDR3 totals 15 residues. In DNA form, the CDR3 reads TGCAGCGTTGAAGATCTAGGTAGACCCGGATACGAGCAGTACTTC. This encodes CSVEDLGRPGYEQYF.

The CDR3 bases are TGTGCCAGCAGTTCGAGGGACAGGGGTCCCGGGGAGCTGTTTTTT. As protein: CASSSRDRGPGELFF. This chain joins TRBV27 and TRBJ2-2, with 10 bases that match TRBD1. After removal of 4 bases from V and 6 bases from J, the junction contained 5 bases not matched to a gene. Per germline, CDR1 MNHEY and CDR2 SMNVEV (reference sequence). CDR3 length: 15 residues.

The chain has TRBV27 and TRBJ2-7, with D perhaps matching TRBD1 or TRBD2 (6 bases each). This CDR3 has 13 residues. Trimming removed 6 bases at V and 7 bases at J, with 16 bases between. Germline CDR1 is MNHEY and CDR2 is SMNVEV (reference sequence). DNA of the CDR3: TGTGCCAGCAGCTTGGGTGGAGGGGGAGAGCAGTACTTC. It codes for CASSLGGGGEQYF.

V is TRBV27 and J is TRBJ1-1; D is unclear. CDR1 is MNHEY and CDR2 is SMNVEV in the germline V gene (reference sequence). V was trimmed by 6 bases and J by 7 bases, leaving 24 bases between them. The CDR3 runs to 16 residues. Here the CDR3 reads CASSSWTEHPGDEAFF. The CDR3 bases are TGTGCCAGCAGCTCCTGGACTGAGCATCCGGGTGATGAAGCTTTCTTT.

The CDR3 loop is CATWERLDLDRGYEQYF. CDR3 DNA sequence: TGCGCCACTTGGGAGAGGTTGGACTTGGACAGGGGCTACGAGCAGTACTTC. This chain connects TRBV5-1 to TRBJ2-7; TRBD1 agrees at 9 bases. Unmatched junction bases numbered 19, after V lost 9 bases and J lost 3 bases. CDR1 is SGHRS, CDR2 YFSETQ, per germline. This CDR3 contains 17 residues.